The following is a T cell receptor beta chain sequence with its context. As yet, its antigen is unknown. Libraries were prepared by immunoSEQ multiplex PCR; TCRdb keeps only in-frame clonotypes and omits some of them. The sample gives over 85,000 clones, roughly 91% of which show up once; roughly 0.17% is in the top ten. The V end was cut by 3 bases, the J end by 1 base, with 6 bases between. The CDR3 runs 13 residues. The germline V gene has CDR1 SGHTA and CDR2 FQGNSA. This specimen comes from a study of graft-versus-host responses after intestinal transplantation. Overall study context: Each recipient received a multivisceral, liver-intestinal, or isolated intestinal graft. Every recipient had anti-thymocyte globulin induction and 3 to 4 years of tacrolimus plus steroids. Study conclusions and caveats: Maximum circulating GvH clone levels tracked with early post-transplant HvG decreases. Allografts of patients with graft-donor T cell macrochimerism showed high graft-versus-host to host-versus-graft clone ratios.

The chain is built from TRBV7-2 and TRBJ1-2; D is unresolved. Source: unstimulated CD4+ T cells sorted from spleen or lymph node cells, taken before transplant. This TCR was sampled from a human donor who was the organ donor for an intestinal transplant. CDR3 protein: CASSLTNNYGYTF. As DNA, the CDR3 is TGTGCCAGCAGCTTGACAAATAACTATGGCTACACCTTC.